This T cell receptor beta chain appears in the sequencing data of a study of shared T cell receptors in the human thymus. With V trimmed by 1 base and J by 1 base, 21 bases remained unmatched. CDR1 SGHVS and CDR2 FNYEAQ come from the germline V gene. This CDR3 contains 21 residues. Clones were sequenced by immunoSEQ multiplex PCR, and TCRdb holds only the in-frame ones, with some missing. The data contain about 380,000 clones, just under 95% of them singletons. The chain employs TRBV7-6 and TRBJ2-5; 7 bases map to TRBD2. The source is a human donor. Sequencing input: thymocytes. DNA for the CDR3: TGTGCCAGCAGCTTAGGTATGGCCGTACTAGCGAATGATGCTGCCCAAGAGACCCAGTACTTC. Residues: CASSLGMAVLANDAAQETQYF.